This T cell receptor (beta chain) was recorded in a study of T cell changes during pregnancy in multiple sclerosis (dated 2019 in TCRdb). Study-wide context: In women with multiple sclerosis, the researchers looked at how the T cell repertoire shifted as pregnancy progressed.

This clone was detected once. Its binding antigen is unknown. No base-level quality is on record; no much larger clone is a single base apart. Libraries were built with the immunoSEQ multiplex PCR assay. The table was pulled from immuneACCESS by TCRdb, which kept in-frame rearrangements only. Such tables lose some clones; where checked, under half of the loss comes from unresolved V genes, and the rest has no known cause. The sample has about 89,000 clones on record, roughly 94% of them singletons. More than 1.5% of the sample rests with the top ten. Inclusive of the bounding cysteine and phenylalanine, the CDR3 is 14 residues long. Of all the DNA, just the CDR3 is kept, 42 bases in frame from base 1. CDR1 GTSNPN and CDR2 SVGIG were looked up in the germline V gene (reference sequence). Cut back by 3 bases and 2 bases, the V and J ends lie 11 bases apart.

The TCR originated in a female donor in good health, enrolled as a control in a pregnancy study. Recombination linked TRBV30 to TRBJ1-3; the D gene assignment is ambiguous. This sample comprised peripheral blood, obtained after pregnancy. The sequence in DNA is TGTGCCTGGAGCGTCCACAGCCCTGGAAACACCATATATTTT. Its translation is CAWSVHSPGNTIYF.